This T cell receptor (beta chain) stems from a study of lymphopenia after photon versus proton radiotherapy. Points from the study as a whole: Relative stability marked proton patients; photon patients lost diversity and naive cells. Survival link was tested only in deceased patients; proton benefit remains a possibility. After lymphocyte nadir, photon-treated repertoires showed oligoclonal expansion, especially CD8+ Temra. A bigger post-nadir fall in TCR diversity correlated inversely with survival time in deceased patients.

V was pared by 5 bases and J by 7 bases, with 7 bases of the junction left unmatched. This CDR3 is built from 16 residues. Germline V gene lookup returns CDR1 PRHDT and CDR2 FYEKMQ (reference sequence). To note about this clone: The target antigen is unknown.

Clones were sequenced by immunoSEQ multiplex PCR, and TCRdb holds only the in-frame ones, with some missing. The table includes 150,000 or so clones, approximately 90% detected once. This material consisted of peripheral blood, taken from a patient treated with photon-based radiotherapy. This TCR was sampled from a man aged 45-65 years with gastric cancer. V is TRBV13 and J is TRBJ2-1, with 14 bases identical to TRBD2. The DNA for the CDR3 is TGTGCCAGCAGCACCGCGGGACTAGCGGGAGTTAATGAGCAGTTCTTC. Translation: CASSTAGLAGVNEQFF. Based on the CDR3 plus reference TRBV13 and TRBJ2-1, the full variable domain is AAGVIQSPRHLIKEKRETATLKCYPIPRHDTVYWYQQGPGQDPQFLISFYEKMQSDKGSIPDRFSAQQFSDYHSELNMSSLELGDSALYFCASSTAGLAGVNEQFFGPGTRLTVL.